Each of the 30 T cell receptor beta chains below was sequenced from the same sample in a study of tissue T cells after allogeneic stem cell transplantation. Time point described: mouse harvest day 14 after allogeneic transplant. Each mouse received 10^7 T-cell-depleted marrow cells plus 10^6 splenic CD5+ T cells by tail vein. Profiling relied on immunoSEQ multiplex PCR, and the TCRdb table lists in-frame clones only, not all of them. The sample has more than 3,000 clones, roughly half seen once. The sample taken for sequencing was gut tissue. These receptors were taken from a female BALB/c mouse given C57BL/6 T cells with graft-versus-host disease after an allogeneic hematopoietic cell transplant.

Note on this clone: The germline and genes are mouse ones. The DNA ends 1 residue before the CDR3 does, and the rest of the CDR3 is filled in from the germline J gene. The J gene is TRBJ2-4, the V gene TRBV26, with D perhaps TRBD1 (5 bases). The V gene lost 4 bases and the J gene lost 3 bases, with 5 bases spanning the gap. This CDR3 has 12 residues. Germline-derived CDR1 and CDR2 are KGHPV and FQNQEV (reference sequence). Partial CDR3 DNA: TGTGCCAGCAGTCGACAGCAAAACACCTTGTAC. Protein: CASSRQQNTLY. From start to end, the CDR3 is CASSRQQNTLYF.

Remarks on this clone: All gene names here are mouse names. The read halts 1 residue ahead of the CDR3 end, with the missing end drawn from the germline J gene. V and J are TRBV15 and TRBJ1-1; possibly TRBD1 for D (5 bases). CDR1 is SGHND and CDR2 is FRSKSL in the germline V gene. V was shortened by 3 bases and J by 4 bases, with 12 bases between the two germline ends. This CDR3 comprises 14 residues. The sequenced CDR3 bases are TGTGCCAGCAGTTTGGAGGGTGGGGGCACAGAAGTCTTC. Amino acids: CASSLEGGGTEVF. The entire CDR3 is CASSLEGGGTEVFF.

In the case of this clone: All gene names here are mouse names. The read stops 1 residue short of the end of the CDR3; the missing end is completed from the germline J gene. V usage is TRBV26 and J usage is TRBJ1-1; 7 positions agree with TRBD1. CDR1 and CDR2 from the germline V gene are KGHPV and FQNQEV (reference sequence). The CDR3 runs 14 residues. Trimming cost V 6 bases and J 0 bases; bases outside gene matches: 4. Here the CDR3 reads CASSLTGSNTEVFF. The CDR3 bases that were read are TGTGCCAGCAGCCTGACAGGGTCAAACACAGAAGTCTTC.

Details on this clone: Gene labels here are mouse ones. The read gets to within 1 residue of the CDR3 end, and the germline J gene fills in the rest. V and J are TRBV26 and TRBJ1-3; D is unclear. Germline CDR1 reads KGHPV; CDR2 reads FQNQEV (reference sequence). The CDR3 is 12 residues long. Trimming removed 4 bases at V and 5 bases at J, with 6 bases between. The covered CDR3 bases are TGTGCCAGCAGTCCCGACAGAAATACGCTCTAT. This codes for CASSPDRNTLY. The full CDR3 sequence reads CASSPDRNTLYF.

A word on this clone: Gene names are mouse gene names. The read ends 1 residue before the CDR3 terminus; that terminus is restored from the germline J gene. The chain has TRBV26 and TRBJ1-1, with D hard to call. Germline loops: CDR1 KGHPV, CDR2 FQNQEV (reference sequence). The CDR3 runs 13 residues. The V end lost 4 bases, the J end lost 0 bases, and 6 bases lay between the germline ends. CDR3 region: CASSRQSNTEVFF. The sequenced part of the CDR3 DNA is TGTGCCAGCAGTCGGCAATCAAACACAGAAGTCTTC.

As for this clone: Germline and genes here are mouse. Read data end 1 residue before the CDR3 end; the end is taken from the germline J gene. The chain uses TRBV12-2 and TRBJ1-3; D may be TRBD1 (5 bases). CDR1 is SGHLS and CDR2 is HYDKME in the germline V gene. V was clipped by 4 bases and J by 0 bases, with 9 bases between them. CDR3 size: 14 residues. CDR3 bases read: TGTGCCAGCTCGGACACAAATTCTGGAAATACGCTCTAT. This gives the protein CASSDTNSGNTLY. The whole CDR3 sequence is CASSDTNSGNTLYF.

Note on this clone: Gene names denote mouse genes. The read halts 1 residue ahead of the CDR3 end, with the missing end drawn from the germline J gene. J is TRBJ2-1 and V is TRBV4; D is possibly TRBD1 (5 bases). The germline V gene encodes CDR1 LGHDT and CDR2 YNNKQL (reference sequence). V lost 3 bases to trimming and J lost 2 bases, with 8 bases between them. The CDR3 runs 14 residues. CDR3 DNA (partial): TGTGCCAGCAGCTACGAGACAGACTATGCTGAGCAGTTC. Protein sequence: CASSYETDYAEQF. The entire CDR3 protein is CASSYETDYAEQFF. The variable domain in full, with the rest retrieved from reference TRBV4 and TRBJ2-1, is ETAVFQTPNYHVTQVGNEVSFNCKQTLGHDTMYWYKQDSKKLLKIMFSYNNKQLIVNETVPRRFSPQSSDKAHLNLRIKSVEPEDSAVYLCASSYETDYAEQFFGPGTRLTVL.

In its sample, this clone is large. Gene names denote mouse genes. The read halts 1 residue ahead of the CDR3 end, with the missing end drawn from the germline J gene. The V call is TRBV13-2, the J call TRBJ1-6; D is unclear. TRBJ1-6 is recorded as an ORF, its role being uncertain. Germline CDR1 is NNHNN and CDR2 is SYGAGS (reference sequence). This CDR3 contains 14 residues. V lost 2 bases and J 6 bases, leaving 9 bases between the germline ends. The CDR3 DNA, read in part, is TGTGCCAGCGGTGACCTCCACCGTAATTCGCCCCTCTAC. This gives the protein CASGDLHRNSPLY. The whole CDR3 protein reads CASGDLHRNSPLYF.

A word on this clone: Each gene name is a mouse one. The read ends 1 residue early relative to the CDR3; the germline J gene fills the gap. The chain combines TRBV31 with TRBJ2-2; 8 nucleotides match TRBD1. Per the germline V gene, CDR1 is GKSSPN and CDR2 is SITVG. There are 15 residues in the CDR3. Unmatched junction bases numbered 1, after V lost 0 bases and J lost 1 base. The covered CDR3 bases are TGTGCCTGGAGTCTAGACAGGGGAAACACCGGGCAGCTCTAC. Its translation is CAWSLDRGNTGQLY. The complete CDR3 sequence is CAWSLDRGNTGQLYF.

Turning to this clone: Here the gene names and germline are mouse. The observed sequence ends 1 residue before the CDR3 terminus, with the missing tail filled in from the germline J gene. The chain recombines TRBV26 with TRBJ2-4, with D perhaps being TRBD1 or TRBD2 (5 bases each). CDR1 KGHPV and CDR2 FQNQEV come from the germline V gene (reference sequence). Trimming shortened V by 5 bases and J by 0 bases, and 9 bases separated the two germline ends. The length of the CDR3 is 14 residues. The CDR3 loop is CASSGTPSQNTLYF. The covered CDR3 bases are TGTGCCAGCAGTGGGACCCCTAGTCAAAACACCTTGTAC.

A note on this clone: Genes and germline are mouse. CDR3 residues: CASSDGGRGDTQYF. The covered CDR3 bases are TGTGCCAGCAGTGATGGGGGGCGCGGGGACACCCAGTAC. The chain has TRBV13-1 and TRBJ2-5; tentatively, D is TRBD1 or TRBD2 (6 bases each). The read finishes 1 residue shy of the CDR3 end, and the germline J gene is used to complete it. The V end was cut by 0 bases, the J end by 6 bases, with 11 bases between. CDR1 and CDR2 (germline): NSHNY, SYGAGN. This CDR3 has 14 residues.

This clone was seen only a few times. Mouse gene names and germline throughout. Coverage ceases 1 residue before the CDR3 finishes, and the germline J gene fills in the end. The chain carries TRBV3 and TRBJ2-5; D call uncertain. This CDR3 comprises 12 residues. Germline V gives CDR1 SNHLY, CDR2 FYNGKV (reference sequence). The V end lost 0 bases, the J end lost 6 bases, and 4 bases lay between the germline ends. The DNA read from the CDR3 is TGTGCCAGCAGCTTAGCGCTGGACACCCAGTAC. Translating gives CASSLALDTQY. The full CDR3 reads CASSLALDTQYF.

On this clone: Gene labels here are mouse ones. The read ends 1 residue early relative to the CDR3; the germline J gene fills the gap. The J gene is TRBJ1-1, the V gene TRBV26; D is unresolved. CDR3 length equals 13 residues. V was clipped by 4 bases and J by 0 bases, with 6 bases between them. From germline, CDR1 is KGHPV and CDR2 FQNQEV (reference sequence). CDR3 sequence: CASSPHKNTEVFF. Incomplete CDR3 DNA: TGTGCCAGCAGTCCCCACAAGAACACAGAAGTCTTC.

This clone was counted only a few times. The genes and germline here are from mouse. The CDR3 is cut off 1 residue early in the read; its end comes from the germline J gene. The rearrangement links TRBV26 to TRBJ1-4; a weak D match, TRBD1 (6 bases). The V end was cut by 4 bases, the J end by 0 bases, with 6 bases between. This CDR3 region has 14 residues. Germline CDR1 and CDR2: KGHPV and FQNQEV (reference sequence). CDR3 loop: CASSHRVSNERLFF. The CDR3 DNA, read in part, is TGTGCCAGCAGTCACAGGGTTTCCAACGAAAGATTATTT.

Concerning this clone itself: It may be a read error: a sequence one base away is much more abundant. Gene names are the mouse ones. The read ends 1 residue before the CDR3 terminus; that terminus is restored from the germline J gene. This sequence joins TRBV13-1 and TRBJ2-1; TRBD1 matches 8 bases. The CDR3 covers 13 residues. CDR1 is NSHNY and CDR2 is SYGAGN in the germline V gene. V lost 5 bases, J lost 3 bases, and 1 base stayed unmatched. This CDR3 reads CASRDRGYAEQFF. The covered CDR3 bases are TGTGCCAGCAGAGACAGGGGCTATGCTGAGCAGTTC.

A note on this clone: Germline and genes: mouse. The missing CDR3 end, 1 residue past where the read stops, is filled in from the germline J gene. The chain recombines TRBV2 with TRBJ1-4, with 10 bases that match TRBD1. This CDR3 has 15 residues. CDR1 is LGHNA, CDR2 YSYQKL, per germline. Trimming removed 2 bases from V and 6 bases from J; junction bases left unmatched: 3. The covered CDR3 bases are TGTGCCAGCAGCCAAAGAGGGACAGGGGACGAAAGATTATTT. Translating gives CASSQRGTGDERLF. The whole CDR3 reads CASSQRGTGDERLFF.

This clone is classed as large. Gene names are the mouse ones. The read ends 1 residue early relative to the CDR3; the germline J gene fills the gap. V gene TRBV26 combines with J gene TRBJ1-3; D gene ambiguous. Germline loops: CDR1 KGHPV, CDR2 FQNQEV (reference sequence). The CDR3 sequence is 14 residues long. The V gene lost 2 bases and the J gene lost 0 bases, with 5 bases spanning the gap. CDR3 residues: CASSLENSGNTLYF. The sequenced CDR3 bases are TGTGCCAGCAGTCTGGAGAATTCTGGAAATACGCTCTAT.

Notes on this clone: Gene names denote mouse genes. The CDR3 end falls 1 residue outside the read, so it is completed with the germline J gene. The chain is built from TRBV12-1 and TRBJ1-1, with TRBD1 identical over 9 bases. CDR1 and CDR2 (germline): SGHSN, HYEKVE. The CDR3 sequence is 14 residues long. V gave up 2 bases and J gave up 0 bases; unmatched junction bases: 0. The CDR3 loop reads CASSRDRANTEVFF. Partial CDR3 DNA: TGTGCCAGCTCTCGGGACAGGGCAAACACAGAAGTCTTC.

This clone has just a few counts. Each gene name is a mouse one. CDR3 bases read: TGTGCCAGCAGCCAAGATCTGGGGGGCTCCTATGAACAGTAC. It yields the protein CASSQDLGGSYEQY. In full, the CDR3 is CASSQDLGGSYEQYF. The chain has TRBV2 and TRBJ2-7; 8 bases line up with TRBD2. The DNA ends 1 residue before the CDR3 does, and the rest of the CDR3 is filled in from the germline J gene. V trimming: 0 bases; J trimming: 0 bases; junction bases outside the gene matches: 1. The CDR3 totals 15 residues. CDR1 and CDR2 (germline): LGHNA, YSYQKL.

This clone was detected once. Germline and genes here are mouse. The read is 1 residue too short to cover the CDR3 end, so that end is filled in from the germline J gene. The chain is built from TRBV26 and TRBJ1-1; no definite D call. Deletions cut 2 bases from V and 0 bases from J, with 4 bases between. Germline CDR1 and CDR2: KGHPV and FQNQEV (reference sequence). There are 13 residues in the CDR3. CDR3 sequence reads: CASSLRTNTEVFF. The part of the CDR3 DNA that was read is TGTGCCAGCAGTCTGCGGACAAACACAGAAGTCTTC.

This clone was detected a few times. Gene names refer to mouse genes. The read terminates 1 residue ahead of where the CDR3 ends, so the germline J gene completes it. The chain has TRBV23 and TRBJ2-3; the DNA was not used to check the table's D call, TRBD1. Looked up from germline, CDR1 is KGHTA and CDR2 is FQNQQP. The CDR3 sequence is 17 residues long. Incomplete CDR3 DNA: TGCTCCAGCAGTCAAAATCCGGGACAGGGAGGTGCAGAAACGCTGTAT. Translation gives CSSSQNPGQGGAETLY. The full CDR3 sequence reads CSSSQNPGQGGAETLYF.

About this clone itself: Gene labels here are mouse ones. The CDR3 DNA, read in part, is TGTGCCAGCAGTGATGCGGGACTTCAAGACACCCAGTAC. Protein: CASSDAGLQDTQY. The CDR3 in full is CASSDAGLQDTQYF. The rearrangement uses TRBV13-1 and TRBJ2-5; D perhaps matches TRBD2 (6 bases). The CDR3 end lies 1 residue beyond the end of the read and is filled in from the germline J gene. Trimming removed 0 bases at V and 3 bases at J, with 8 bases between. The germline V gene encodes CDR1 NSHNY and CDR2 SYGAGN. The CDR3 has 14 residues.

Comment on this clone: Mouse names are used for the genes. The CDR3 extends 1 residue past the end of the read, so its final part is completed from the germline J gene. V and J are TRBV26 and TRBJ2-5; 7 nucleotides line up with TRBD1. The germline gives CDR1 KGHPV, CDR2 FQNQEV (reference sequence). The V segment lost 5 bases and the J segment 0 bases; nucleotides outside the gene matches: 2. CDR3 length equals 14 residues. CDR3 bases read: TGTGCCAGCAGTATGGACAGGAACCAAGACACCCAGTAC. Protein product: CASSMDRNQDTQY. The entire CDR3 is CASSMDRNQDTQYF. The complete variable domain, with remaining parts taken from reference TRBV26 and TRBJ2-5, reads NSKVIQTPRYLVKGQGQKAKMRCIPEKGHPVVFWYQQNKNNEFKFLINFQNQEVLQQIDMTEKRFSAECPSNSPCSLEIQSSEAGDSALYLCASSMDRNQDTQYFGPGTRLLVL.

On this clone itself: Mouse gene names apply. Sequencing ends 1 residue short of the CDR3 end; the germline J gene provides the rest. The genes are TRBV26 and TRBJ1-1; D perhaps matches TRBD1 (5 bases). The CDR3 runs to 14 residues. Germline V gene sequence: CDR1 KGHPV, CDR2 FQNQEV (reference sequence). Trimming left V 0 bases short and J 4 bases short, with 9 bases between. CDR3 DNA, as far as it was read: TGTGCCAGCAGTCTGTCGAATGGGGGCACAGAAGTCTTC. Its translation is CASSLSNGGTEVF. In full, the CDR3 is CASSLSNGGTEVFF.

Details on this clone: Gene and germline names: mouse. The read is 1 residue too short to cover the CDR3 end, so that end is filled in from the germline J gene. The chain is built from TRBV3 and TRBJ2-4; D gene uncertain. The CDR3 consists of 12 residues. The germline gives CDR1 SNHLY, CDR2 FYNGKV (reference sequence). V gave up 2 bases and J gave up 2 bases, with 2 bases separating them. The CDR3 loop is CASSLYQNTLYF. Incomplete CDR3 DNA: TGTGCCAGCAGCTTATATCAAAACACCTTGTAC.

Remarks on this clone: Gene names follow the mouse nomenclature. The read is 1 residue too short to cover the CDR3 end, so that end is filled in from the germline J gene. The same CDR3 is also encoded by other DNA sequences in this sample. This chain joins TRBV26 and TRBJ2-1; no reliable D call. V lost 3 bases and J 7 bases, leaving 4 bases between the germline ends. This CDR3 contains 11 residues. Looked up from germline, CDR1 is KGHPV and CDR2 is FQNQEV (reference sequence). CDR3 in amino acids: CASSLGAEQFF. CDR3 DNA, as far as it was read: TGTGCCAGCAGTCTTGGAGCTGAGCAGTTC.

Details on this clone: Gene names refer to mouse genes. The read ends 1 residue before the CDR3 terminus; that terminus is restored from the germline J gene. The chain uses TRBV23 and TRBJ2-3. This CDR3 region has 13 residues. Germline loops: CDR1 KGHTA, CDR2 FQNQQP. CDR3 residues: CSSSHDSAETLYF. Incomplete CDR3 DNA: TGCTCCAGCAGTCACGACAGTGCAGAAACGCTGTAT. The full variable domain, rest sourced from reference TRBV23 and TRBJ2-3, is DAAVTQKPRYLIKMKGQEAEMKCIPEKGHTAVFWYQQKQSKELKFLIYFQNQQPLDQIDMVKERFSAVCPSSSLCSLGIRTCEAEDSALYLCSSSHDSAETLYFGSGTRLTVL.

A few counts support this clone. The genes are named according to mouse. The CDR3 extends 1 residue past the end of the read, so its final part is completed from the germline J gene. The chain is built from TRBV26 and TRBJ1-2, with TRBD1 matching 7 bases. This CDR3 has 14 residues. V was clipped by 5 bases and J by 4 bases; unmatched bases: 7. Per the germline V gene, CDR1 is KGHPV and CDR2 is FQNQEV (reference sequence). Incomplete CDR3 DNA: TGTGCCAGCAGTTCCCTAGGGGGCCCCTCCGACTACACC. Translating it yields CASSSLGGPSDYT. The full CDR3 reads CASSSLGGPSDYTF. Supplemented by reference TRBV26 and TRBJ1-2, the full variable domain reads NSKVIQTPRYLVKGQGQKAKMRCIPEKGHPVVFWYQQNKNNEFKFLINFQNQEVLQQIDMTEKRFSAECPSNSPCSLEIQSSEAGDSALYLCASSSLGGPSDYTFGSGTRLLVI.

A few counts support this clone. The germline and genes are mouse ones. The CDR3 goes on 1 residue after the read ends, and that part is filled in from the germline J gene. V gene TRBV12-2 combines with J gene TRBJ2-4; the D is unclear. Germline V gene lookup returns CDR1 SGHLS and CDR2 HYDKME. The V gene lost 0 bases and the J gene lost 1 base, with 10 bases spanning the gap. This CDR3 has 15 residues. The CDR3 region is CASSLEGRGQNTLYF. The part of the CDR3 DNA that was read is TGTGCCAGCTCTCTCGAAGGGAGGGGTCAAAACACCTTGTAC.

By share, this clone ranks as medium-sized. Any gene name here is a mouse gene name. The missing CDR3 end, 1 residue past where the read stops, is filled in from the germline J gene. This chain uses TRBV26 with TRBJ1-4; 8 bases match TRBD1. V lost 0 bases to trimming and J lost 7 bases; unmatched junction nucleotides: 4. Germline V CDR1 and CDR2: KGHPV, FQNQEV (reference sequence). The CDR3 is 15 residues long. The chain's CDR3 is CASSLSQGVGERLFF. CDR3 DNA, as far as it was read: TGTGCCAGCAGTCTGTCACAGGGGGTCGGCGAAAGATTATTT. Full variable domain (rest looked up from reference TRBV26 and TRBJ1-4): NSKVIQTPRYLVKGQGQKAKMRCIPEKGHPVVFWYQQNKNNEFKFLINFQNQEVLQQIDMTEKRFSAECPSNSPCSLEIQSSEAGDSALYLCASSLSQGVGERLFFGHGTKLSVL.